A single sample gave rise to the 11 T cell receptor beta chains below, sequenced in a study of blood T cells in healthy people across ages (dated by TCRdb to the mid-2010s). Library generation was performed with 5' RACE. Sequencer: Illumina HiSeq 2500. A second roughly 6 to 12 cycle PCR used a sample-barcoded 5' primer and a J-beta primer mix. TCRdb applied fastp at Q25 and MiXCR to the public reads, then kept only in-frame beta chains. Every distinct CDR3 protein forms one entry, paired with its most common genes and DNA. Across this sample there are 250,000 to 300,000 distinct CDR3 sequences, with 25% to 30% seen only once. Of the sample, approximately 29% falls within the top ten clones. Source material: blood. These TCRs come from a woman aged 65 to 85 in good health.

The rearrangement links TRBV28 to TRBJ2-5; TRBD1 aligns across 7 bases. CDR1 is MDHEN and CDR2 is SYDVKM in the germline V gene. V lost 6 bases and J lost 3; bases outside the gene matches: 4. This CDR3 contains 13 residues. CDR3 sequence reads: CASSDREKETQYF. The CDR3 DNA reads as TGTGCCAGCAGCGACAGGGAGAAAGAGACCCAGTACTTC.

This clonotype was observed a few times. V gene TRBV7-2 combines with J gene TRBJ2-5; 7 nucleotides line up with TRBD2. J lost 4 bases, V lost 0 bases, and 2 bases had no gene match. The germline gives CDR1 SGHTA, CDR2 FQGNSA. The CDR3 is 14 residues long. DNA of the CDR3: TGTGCCAGCAGCTTAGCCGGGAGGAGAGAGACCCAGTACTTC. Protein product: CASSLAGRRETQYF.

This rearrangement joins TRBV12-3 or TRBV12-4 to TRBJ2-1; 7 nucleotides agree with TRBD1. The CDR3 is 15 amino acids. The V and J ends lost 6 bases and 4 bases, in that order; junction bases with no gene match: 9. CDR3 bases: TGTGCCAGCAGCTCGGACAGGACCCCTTACAATGAGCAGTTCTTC. This gives the protein CASSSDRTPYNEQFF.

This chain joins TRBV5-1 and TRBJ2-1; D uncertain. The ends were cut back, 6 bases at V and 6 bases at J, with 7 bases in the middle. This CDR3 has 11 amino acids. Germline V gene data show CDR1 as SGHRS and CDR2 as YFSETQ. The CDR3 protein is CASNQANEQFF. The CDR3 DNA sequence: TGCGCCAGCAATCAGGCCAATGAGCAGTTCTTC.

The V gene is TRBV3-1, the J gene TRBJ2-5; 9 nucleotides line up with TRBD2. V lost 4 bases, J lost 5 bases, and 5 bases stayed unmatched. In germline, CDR1 is LGHDT, CDR2 YNNKEL (reference sequence). This CDR3 is 14 amino acids long. This chain's CDR3 is CASSLIAGEETQYF. In DNA, the CDR3 is TGTGCCAGCAGCCTTATAGCGGGAGAGGAGACCCAGTACTTC.

V usage is TRBV24-1 and J usage is TRBJ2-2, with TRBD2 matching over 8 bases. Trimming took 10 bases from V and 1 from J; bases not matched to a gene: 4. The germline V gene encodes CDR1 KGHDR and CDR2 SFDVKD. The CDR3 extends over 14 amino acids. CDR3 in amino acids: CATRTSGNTGELFF. DNA for the CDR3: TGTGCCACTAGAACTAGCGGGAACACCGGGGAGCTGTTTTTT.

The J gene is TRBJ1-5, the V gene TRBV7-8; D remains unclear. V lost 1 base, J lost 0 bases, and 13 bases lay in between. The CDR3 extends over 17 amino acids. Germline V gene lookup returns CDR1 SGHVS and CDR2 FQNEAQ. In DNA form, the CDR3 reads TGTGCCAGCAGCTTAGATCGCGAGCTTTATAGCAATCAGCCCCAGCATTTT. It is translated as CASSLDRELYSNQPQHF.

The sample holds a few counts of this clonotype. The rearrangement uses TRBV5-5 and TRBJ1-3; D perhaps matches TRBD1 (6 bases). The V gene's germline CDR1 is SGHKS and CDR2 YYEKEE (reference sequence). The germline V and J ends were trimmed by 3 bases and 0 bases, with 10 bases remaining between them. CDR3 length: 15 residues. The chain's CDR3 is CASSSKGDSGNTIYF. As DNA, the CDR3 is TGTGCCAGCAGCTCGAAGGGGGACTCTGGAAACACCATATATTTT.

This chain connects TRBV21-1 to TRBJ2-5; the table's D call, TRBD2, has no DNA check behind it. TRBV21-1 is tagged as a pseudogene. CDR3 size: 19 residues. In DNA form, the CDR3 reads TGTGCCAGCGTCTTGCGAGTGTCGACTAGCGGGAGAGCGGGAGAGACCCAGTACTTC. Its protein is CASVLRVSTSGRAGETQYF.

The chain links TRBV7-2 to TRBJ2-5; 9 bases are shared with TRBD1. The DNA end favors TRBJ2-7, so the J call may be wrong. The germline V gene has CDR1 SGHTA and CDR2 FQGNSA. There are 14 residues in the CDR3. DNA for the CDR3: TGTGCCAGCAGCTTACAGGACAGGGGTATCGAGCAGTACTTC. This encodes CASSLQDRGIEQYF.

This clonotype was counted between two and nine times. The gene calls are TRBV7-9 and TRBJ1-4; TRBD1 is a possible D gene (6 bases). Germline CDR1 SEHNR, CDR2 FQNEAQ (reference sequence). Trimming cost V 7 bases and J 7 bases, with 22 bases left between them. CDR3 length: 16 amino acids. The DNA for the CDR3 is TGTGCCAGCATCGATTTCGGGGGCAGTGTCTCTGAAAAACTGTTTTTT. Encoded protein: CASIDFGGSVSEKLFF. Complete variable domain (other parts from reference TRBV7-9 and TRBJ1-4): DTGVSQNPRHKITKRGQNVTFRCDPISEHNRLYWYRQTLGQGPEFLTYFQNEAQLEKSRLLSDRFSAERPKGSFSTLEIQRTEQGDSAMYLCASIDFGGSVSEKLFFGSGTQLSVL.